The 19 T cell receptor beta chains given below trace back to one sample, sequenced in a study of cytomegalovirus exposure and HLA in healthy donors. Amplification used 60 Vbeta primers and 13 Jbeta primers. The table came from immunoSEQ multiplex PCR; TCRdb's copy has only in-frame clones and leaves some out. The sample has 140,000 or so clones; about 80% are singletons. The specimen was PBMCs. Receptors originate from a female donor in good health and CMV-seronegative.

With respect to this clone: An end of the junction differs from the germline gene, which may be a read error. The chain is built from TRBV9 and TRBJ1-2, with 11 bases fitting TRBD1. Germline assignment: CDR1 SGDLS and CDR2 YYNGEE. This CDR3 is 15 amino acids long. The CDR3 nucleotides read TGTGCCAGCAGCAAAGGACAGGGGGCTCCTGATGGCTACCCCTTC. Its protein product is CASSKGQGAPDGYPF.

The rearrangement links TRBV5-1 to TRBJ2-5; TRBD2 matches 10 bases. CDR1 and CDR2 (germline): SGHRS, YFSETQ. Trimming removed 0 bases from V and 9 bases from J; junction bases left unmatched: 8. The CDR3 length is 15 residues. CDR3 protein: CASSLGASGGGAQYF. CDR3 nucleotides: TGCGCCAGCAGCTTGGGAGCTAGCGGGGGAGGGGCCCAGTACTTC.

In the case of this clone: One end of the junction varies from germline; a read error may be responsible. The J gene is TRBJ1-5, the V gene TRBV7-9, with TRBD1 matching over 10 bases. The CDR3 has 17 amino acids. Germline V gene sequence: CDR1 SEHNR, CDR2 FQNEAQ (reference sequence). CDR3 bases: TGTTCCAGCAGCTTTGGTCGGGACAGGGGAGTATCACAGCCCCAGCATTTT. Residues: CSSSFGRDRGVSQPQHF. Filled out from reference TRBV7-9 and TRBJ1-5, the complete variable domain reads DTGVSQNPRHKITKRGQNVTFRCDPISEHNRLYWYRQTLGQGPEFLTYFQNEAQLEKSRLLSDRFSAERPKGSFSTLEIQRTEQGDSAMYLCSSSFGRDRGVSQPQHFGDGTRLSIL.

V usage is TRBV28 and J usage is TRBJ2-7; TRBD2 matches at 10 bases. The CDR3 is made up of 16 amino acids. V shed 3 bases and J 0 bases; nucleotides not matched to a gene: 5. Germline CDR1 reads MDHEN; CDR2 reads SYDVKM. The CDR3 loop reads CASSLRRLAGSYEQYF. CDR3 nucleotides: TGTGCCAGCAGTTTGCGCCGACTAGCGGGCTCCTACGAGCAGTACTTC.

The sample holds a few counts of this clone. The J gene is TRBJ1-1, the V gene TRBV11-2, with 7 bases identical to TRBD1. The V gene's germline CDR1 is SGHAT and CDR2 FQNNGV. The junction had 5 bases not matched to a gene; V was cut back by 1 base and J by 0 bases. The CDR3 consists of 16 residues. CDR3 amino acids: CASSLVGGGMNTEAFF. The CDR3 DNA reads TGTGCCAGCAGCTTAGTAGGGGGCGGCATGAACACTGAAGCTTTCTTT.

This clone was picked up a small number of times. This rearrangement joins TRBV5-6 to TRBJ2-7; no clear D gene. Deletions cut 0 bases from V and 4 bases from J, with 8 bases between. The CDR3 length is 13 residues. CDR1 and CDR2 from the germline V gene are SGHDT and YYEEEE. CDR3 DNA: TGTGCCAGCAGCTTGGTAGCCGTTTACGAGCAGTACTTC. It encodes CASSLVAVYEQYF.

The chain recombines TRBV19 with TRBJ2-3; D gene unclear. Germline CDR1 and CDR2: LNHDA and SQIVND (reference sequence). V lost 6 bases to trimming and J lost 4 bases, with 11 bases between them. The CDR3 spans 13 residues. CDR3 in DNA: TGTGCCAGTAGAGCCCCTGGTTCAGATACGCAGTATTTT. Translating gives CASRAPGSDTQYF.

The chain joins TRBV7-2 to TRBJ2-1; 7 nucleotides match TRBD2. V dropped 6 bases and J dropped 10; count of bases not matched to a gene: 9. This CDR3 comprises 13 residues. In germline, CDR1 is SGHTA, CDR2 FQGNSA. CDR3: CASSSGGAGEQFF. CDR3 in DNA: TGTGCCAGCAGTTCCGGGGGAGCGGGGGAGCAGTTCTTC.

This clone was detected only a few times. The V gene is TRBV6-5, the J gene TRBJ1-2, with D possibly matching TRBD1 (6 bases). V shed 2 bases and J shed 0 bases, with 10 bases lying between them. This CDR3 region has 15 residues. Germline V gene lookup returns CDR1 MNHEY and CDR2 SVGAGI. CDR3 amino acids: CASSYAGGANYGYTF. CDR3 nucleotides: TGTGCCAGCAGTTACGCGGGGGGCGCTAACTATGGCTACACCTTC.

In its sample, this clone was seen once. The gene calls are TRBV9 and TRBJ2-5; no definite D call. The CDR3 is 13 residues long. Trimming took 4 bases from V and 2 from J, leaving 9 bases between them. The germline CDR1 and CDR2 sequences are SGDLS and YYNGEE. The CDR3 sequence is CASSPLAQETQYF. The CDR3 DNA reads TGTGCCAGCAGCCCCCTGGCTCAAGAGACCCAGTACTTC. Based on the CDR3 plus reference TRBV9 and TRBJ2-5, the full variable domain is DSGVTQTPKHLITATGQRVTLRCSPRSGDLSVYWYQQSLDQGLQFLIQYYNGEERAKGNILERFSAQQFPDLHSELNLSSLELGDSALYFCASSPLAQETQYFGPGTRLLVL.

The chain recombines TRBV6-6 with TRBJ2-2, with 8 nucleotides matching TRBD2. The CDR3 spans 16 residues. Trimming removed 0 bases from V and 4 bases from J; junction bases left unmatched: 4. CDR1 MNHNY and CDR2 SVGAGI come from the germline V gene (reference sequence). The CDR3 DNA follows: TGTGCCAGCAGTTACTCGGGGACTAGAATCACCGGGGAGCTGTTTTTT. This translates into CASSYSGTRITGELFF.

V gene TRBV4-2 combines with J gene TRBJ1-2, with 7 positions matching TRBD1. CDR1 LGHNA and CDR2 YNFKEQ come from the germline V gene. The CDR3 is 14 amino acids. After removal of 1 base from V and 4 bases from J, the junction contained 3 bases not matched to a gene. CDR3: CASSQGQGTYGYTF. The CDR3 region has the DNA TGTGCCAGCAGCCAAGGACAGGGTACCTATGGCTACACCTTC.

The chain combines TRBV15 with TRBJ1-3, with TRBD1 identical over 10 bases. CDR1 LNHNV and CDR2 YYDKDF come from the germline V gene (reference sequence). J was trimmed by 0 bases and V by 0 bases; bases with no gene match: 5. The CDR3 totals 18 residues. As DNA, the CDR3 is TGTGCCACCAGCAGAGATAGGGGACAGGGGAGCTCTGGAAACACCATATATTTT. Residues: CATSRDRGQGSSGNTIYF.

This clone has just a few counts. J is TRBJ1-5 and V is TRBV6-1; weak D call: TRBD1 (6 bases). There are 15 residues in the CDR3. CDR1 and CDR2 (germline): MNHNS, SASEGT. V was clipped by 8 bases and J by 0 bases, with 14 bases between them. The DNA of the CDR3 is TGTGCCAGCGTAAGGGGGGGAAATAGCAATCAGCCCCAGCATTTT. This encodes CASVRGGNSNQPQHF.

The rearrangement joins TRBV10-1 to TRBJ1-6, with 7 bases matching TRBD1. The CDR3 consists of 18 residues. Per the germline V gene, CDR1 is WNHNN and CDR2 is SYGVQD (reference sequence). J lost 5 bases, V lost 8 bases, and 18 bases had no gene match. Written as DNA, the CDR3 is TGCGCCAGCCCAGAGGGGGACAACAGGGGACCGAATAATTCACCCCTCCACTTT. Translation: CASPEGDNRGPNNSPLHF.

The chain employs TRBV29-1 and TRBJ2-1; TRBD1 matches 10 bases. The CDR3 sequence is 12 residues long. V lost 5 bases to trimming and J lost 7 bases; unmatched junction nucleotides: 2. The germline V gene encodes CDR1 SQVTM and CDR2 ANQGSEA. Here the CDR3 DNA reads TGCAGCGTTTGGGACAGGGGAAATGAGCAGTTCTTC. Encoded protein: CSVWDRGNEQFF.

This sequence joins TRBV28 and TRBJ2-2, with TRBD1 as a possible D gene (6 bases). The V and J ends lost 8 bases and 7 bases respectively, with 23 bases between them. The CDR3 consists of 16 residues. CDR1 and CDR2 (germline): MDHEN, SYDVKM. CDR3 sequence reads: CASQPLTGWEYGELFF. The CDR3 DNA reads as TGTGCCAGCCAACCCCTCACAGGGTGGGAGTACGGGGAGCTGTTTTTT. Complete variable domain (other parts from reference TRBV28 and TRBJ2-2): DVKVTQSSRYLVKRTGEKVFLECVQDMDHENMFWYRQDPGLGLRLIYFSYDVKMKEKGDIPEGYSVSREKKERFSLILESASTNQTSMYLCASQPLTGWEYGELFFGEGSRLTVL.

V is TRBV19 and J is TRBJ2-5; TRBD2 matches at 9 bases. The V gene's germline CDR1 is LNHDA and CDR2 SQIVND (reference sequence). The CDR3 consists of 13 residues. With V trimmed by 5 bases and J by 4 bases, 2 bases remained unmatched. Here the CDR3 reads CASSLSGGETQYF. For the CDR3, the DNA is TGTGCCAGTAGTCTTAGCGGGGGAGAGACCCAGTACTTC.

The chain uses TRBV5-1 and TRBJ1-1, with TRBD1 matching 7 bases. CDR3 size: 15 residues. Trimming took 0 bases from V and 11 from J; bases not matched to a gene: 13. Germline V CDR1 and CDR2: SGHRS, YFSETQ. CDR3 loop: CASSLDQGTDYSAFF. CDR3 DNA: TGCGCCAGCAGCTTGGATCAAGGGACAGATTATAGTGCTTTCTTT.